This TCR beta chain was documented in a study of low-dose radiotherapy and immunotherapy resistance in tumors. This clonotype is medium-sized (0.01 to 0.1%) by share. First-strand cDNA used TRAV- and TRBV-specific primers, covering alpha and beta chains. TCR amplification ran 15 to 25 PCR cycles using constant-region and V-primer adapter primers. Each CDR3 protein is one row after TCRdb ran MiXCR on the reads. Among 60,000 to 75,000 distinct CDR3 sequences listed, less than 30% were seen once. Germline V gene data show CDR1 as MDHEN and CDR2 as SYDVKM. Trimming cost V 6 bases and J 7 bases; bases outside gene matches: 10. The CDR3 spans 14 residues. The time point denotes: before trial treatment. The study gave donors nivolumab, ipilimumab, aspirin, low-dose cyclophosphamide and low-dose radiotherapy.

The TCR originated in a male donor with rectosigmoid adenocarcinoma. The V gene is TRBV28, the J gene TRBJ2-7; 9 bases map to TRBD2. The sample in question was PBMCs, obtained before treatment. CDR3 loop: CASSQGTSPGEQYF. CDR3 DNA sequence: TGTGCCAGCAGCCAAGGGACTAGCCCGGGGGAGCAGTACTTC.